The T cell receptor beta chain under discussion was sequenced for a study of T cells after yellow fever vaccination. Study context: Fractions low in cell number were prepared with SMART-Seq v4 Ultra Low Input. Overall study findings and caveats: The presence of abundant clonotypes contaminating from the bulk population was possible in FACS-sorted repertoires. Most primary-vaccination clones reappeared after the booster (96% CD4, around 88% CD8).

This clonotype was seen a few times. What it binds is not known. V was trimmed by 1 base and J by 5 bases, leaving 17 bases between them. The CDR3 sequence is 16 residues long. The germline V gene encodes CDR1 LGHNA and CDR2 YSLEER. Template switching with 5'RACE generated the TCR cDNA and added a universal primer site and UMIs. TCRdb redid the calling of the 5' RACE reads with MiXCR, one entry per CDR3 protein. The data hold some 350,000 distinct CDR3 sequences, with around 10% observed a single time. This chain connects TRBV4-3 to TRBJ2-5; the D gene is possibly TRBD1 (5 bases). This TCR came from a man aged 18 to 29 who received the YFV17D yellow fever vaccine. Sequenced here: PBMCs, sampled on the day of the first yellow fever vaccination. The CDR3 bases are TGCGCCAGCAGCCAAGCCCTGGATAAGGGGATCGAGACCCAGTACTTC. This codes for CASSQALDKGIETQYF.